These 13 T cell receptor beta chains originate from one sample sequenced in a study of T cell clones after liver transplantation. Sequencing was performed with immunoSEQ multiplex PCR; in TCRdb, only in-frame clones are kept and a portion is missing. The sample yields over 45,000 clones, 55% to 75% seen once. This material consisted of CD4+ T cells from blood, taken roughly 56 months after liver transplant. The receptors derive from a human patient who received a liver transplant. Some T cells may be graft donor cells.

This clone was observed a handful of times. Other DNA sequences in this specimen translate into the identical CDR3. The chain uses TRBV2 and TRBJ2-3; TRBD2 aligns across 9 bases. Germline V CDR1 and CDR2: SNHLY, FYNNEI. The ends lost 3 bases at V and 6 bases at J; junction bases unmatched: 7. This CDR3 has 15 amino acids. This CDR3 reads CASSEERGAGDTQYF. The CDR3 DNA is TGTGCCAGCAGTGAGGAGCGGGGGGCCGGGGATACGCAGTATTTT. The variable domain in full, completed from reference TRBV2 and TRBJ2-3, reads EPEVTQTPSHQVTQMGQEVILRCVPISNHLYFYWYRQILGQKVEFLVSFYNNEISEKSEIFDDQFSVERPDGSNFTLKIRSTKLEDSAMYFCASSEERGAGDTQYFGPGTRLTVL.

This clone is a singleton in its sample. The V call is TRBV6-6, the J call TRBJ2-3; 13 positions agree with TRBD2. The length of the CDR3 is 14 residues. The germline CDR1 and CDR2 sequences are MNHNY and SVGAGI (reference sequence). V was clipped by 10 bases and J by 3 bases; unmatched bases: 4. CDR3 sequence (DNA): TGTGCCACCAAACTAGCGGGGGGGACAGATACGCAGTATTTT. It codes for CATKLAGGTDTQYF.

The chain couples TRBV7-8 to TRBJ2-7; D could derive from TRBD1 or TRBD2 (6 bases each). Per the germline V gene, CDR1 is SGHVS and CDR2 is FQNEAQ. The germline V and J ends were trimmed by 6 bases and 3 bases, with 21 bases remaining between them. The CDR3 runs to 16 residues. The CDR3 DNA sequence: TGTGCCAGCAGTCCAATTCAGGGGAGCGGGTACTACGAGCAGTACTTC. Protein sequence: CASSPIQGSGYYEQYF.

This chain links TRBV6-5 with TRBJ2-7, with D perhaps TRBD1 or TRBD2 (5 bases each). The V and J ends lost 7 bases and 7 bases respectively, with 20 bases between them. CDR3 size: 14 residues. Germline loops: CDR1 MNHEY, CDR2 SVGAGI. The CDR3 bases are TGTGCCAGCAACCCCGGGACCCCCTCCGGAGAGCAGTACTTC. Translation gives CASNPGTPSGEQYF.

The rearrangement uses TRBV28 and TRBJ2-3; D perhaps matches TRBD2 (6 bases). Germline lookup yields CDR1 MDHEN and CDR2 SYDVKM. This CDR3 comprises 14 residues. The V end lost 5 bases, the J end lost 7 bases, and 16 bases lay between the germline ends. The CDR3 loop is CASSGRDFHYTQYF. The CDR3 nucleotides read TGTGCCAGCAGTGGCCGGGACTTCCACTATACGCAGTATTTT. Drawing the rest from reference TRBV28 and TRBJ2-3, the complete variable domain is DVKVTQSSRYLVKRTGEKVFLECVQDMDHENMFWYRQDPGLGLRLIYFSYDVKMKEKGDIPEGYSVSREKKERFSLILESASTNQTSMYLCASSGRDFHYTQYFGPGTRLTVL.

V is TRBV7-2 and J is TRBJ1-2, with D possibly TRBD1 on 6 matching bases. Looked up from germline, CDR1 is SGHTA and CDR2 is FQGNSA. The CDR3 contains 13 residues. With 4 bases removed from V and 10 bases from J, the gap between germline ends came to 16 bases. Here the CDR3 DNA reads TGTGCCAGCAGCTCAAACGGACAGTCAGACTACACCTTC. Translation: CASSSNGQSDYTF.

The CDR3: CASSLPWLAGGDEQFF. DNA for the CDR3: TGTGCCAGCAGCTTGCCGTGGCTAGCGGGGGGAGATGAGCAGTTCTTC. V is TRBV5-8 and J is TRBJ2-1; 11 nucleotides match TRBD2. V trimming: 1 base; J trimming: 8 bases; junction bases outside the gene matches: 8. Germline-derived CDR1 and CDR2 are SGHTS and YDEGEE. The CDR3 is made up of 16 amino acids.

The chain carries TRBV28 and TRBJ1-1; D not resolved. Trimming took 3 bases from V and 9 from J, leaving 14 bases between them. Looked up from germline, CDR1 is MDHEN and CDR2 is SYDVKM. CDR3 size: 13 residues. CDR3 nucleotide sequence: TGTGCCAGCAGTTTGATAGAGCCGCCCAAAGCTTTCTTT. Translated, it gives CASSLIEPPKAFF. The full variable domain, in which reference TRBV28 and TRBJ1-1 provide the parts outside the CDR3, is DVKVTQSSRYLVKRTGEKVFLECVQDMDHENMFWYRQDPGLGLRLIYFSYDVKMKEKGDIPEGYSVSREKKERFSLILESASTNQTSMYLCASSLIEPPKAFFGQGTRLTVV.

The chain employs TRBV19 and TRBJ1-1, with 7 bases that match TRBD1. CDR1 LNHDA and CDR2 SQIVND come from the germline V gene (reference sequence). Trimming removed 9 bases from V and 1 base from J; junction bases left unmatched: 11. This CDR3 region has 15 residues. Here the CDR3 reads CASLQGGEQNTEAFF. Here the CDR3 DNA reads TGTGCCAGCCTCCAGGGGGGGGAACAGAACACTGAAGCTTTCTTT.

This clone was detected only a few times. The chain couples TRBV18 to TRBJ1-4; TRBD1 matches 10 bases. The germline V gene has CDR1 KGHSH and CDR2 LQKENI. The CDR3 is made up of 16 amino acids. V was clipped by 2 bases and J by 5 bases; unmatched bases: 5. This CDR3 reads CASSPSSGQGNEKLFF. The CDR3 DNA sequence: TGTGCCAGCTCACCATCCTCGGGACAGGGGAATGAAAAACTGTTTTTT. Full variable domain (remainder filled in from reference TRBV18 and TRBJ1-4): NAGVMQNPRHLVRRRGQEARLRCSPMKGHSHVYWYRQLPEEGLKFMVYLQKENIIDESGMPKERFSAEFPKEGPSILRIQQVVRGDSAAYFCASSPSSGQGNEKLFFGSGTQLSVL.

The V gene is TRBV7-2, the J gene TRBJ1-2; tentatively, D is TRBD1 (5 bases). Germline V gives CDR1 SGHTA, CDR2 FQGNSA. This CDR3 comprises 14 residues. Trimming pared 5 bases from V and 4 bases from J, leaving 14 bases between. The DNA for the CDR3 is TGTGCCAGCAGCCCGTGGGGGGACGGCTATGGCTACACCTTC. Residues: CASSPWGDGYGYTF.

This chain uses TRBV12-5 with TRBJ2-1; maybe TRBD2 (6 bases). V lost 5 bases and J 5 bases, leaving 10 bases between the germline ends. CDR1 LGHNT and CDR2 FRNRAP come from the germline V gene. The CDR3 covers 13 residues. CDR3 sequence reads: CASGAGTDNEQFF. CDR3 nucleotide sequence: TGTGCTAGTGGTGCGGGGACCGACAATGAGCAGTTCTTC.

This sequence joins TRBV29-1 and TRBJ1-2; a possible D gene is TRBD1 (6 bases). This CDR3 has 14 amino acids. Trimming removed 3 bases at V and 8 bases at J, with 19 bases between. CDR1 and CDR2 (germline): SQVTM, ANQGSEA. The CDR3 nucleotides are TGCAGCGTTGACAGGAAAATTACAGGGAGCGGCTACACCTTC. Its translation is CSVDRKITGSGYTF.